Listed below are T cell receptor beta chains from one sample, sequenced in a study of beta chain features in type 1 diabetes. Using immunoSEQ multiplex PCR, the repertoire was profiled, and TCRdb retains in-frame clones only, with some absent. The sample carries roughly 450,000 clones, 11% to 15% recorded once. The sample consisted of naive CD4+ T cells from blood. The receptors shown here come from a man aged 25 to 45 in good health. CDR3s include the opening cysteine and the closing phenylalanine or tryptophan. D genes are given only for firm matches. Size is omitted from some rows. Given values are once, few, many or a class for expanded clones.

>-|TRBJ1-1|-|TRBV9
TGTGCCAGCAGCGTAGCGGGGGAAACTGAAGCTTTCTTT
CASSVAGETEAFF
>-|TRBJ1-2|-|TRBV5-1
TGCGCCAGCAGTCAGGACATAAACTATGGCTACACCTTC
CASSQDINYGYTF
>-|TRBJ1-2|TRBD1|TRBV29-1
TGCAGCGTTGTACAGGGGGTGGGATCCGGTGGCTACACCTTC
CSVVQGVGSGGYTF
>few|TRBJ2-1|-|TRBV11-2
TGTGCCAGCAGGCAAAGGGTCGGGCAGAACCAGGATGAGCAGTTCTTC
CASRQRVGQNQDEQFF
>-|TRBJ1-5|-|TRBV15
TGTGCCACCAGCAGAGCGCAGGTATCGAACAATCAGCCCCAGCATTTT
CATSRAQVSNNQPQHF
>few|TRBJ2-5|-|TRBV6-1
TGTGCCAGCAGTGAAGGTAGAGGGTATTTGGAGACCCAGTACTTC
CASSEGRGYLETQYF
>few|TRBJ2-7|-|TRBV7-9
TGTGCCAGCAGCTTAGGACCATCCGACGAGCAGTACTTC
CASSLGPSDEQYF
>once|TRBJ1-5|-|TRBV4-1
TGCGCCAGCAGCCTTGGATGGGGGGAGAGCAATCAGCCCCAGCATTTT
CASSLGWGESNQPQHF
>-|TRBJ2-1|TRBD2|TRBV28
TGTGCCAGCACCTACAGCGGGAGTAGGCATGAGCAGTTCTTC
CASTYSGSRHEQFF
>few|TRBJ2-5|-|TRBV2
TGTGCCAGCAGTGAGTTTGACTCCTCCCAAGAGACCCAGTACTTC
CASSEFDSSQETQYF